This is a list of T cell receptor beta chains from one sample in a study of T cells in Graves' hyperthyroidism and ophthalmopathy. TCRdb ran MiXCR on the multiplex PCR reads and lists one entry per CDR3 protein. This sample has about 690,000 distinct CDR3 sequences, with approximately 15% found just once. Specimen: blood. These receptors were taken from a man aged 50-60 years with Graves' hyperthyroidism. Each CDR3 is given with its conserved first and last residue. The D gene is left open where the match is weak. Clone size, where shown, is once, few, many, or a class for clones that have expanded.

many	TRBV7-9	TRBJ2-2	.	CASSLAERTGELFF	TGTGCCAGCAGCTTAGCGGAGAGGACCGGGGAGCTGTTTTTT
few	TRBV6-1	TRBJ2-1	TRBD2	CASSPRGEREPYNEQFF	TGTGCCAGCAGCCCAAGAGGGGAGCGGGAGCCCTACAATGAGCAGTTCTTC
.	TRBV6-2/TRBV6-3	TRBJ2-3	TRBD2	CASSYSYLAGGDTQYF	TGTGCCAGCAGTTACTCTTATCTAGCGGGAGGAGATACGCAGTATTTT
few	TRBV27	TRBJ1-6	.	CASSFGHLNSPLHF	TGTGCCAGCAGTTTTGGGCACCTGAATTCACCCCTCCACTTT
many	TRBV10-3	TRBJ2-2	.	CAINEDLTGELFF	TGTGCCATCAACGAAGATCTCACCGGGGAGCTGTTTTTT
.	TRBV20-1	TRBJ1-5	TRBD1	CSGATEEGTERSHQPQHF	TGCAGTGGTGCGACGGAGGAAGGGACAGAAAGATCCCATCAGCCCCAGCATTTT
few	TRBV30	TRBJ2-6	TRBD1	CAWNFLGQATRSGANVLTF	TGTGCCTGGAATTTTCTGGGACAGGCAACGCGTTCTGGGGCCAACGTCCTGACTTTC
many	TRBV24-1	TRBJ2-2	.	CATSDLERGQPGELFF	TGTGCCACCAGTGATTTGGAACGGGGGCAGCCCGGGGAGCTGTTTTTT
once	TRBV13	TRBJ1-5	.	CASSLQEASNQPQHF	TGTGCCAGCAGCCTACAGGAGGCAAGCAATCAGCCCCAGCATTTT
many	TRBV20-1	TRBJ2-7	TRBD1	CSVVDRAVSYEQYF	TGCAGTGTCGTAGACAGGGCAGTGTCCTACGAGCAGTACTTC
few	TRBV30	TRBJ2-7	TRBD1	CAWSAGQGFYEQYF	TGTGCCTGGAGTGCGGGACAGGGTTTTTACGAGCAGTACTTC
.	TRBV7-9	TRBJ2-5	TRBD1	CASSFGQAKETQYF	TGTGCCAGCAGCTTCGGACAGGCGAAAGAGACCCAGTACTTC
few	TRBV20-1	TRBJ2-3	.	CSARGISTDTQYF	TGCAGTGCTAGAGGAATAAGCACAGATACGCAGTATTTT
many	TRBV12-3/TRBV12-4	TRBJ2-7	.	CASGVGVEQYF	TGTGCCAGCGGGGTGGGGGTGGAGCAGTACTTC